Here is one T cell receptor beta chain with its context. These data originate in a study of human T cells and chemical hapten exposure. Study at large: Across its 20 to 30 weeks, the study gave patients weekly diphenylcyclopropenone doses to the scalp. DPC at 0.01% went onto the upper back in patch tests, read at 6 days.

Time point described: patch test 3, about 24 weeks after DPC sensitization. Treatment of the sample: therapeutic diphenylcyclopropenone sensitization with weekly scalp DPC. V shed 4 bases and J 2 bases; nucleotides not matched to a gene: 6. The CDR3 length is 17 residues. The germline V gene has CDR1 LGHDT and CDR2 YNNKEL (reference sequence). From the RACE reads, TCRdb called clonotypes with MiXCR, one entry per CDR3 protein. The sample records more than 100,000 distinct CDR3 sequences, 11% being singletons. Sample: whole blood, taken in connection with sensitization to the hapten diphenylcyclopropenone (DPC). This sequence joins TRBV3-1 and TRBJ2-3, with 13 bases fitting TRBD2. The origin of this receptor is a woman in her forties or fifties with alopecia areata. Some clones in this sample may be carry-over from other donors' samples. The CDR3 protein is CASSPPGTSGNTDTQYF. Here the CDR3 DNA reads TGTGCCAGCAGCCCGCCGGGGACTAGCGGGAACACAGATACGCAGTATTTT.